This T cell receptor beta chain was recovered during a study of blood T cell repertoires in COVID-19. For the study at large: Sites in the United States, Italy and Spain provided acute and convalescent COVID-19 samples.

Germline CDR1 reads SSHAT; CDR2 reads FNYEAQ (reference sequence). The CDR3 has 15 amino acids. As originally analysed: Amplification with reference gene primers provided the estimates of nucleated cell counts. TCRdb's table, derived via immunoSEQ multiplex PCR, lists solely in-frame clones and lacks some. From that table come the V and J calls and clone size; the DNA was used to work out D and trimming. Here the sample spans tens of thousands of clones, roughly three quarters being singletons. Concerning this clone: Relative to the germline gene, one junction end is altered; a read error may explain this.

The sample consisted of peripheral blood. The clonotype was recovered from a human donor in a cohort sampled during active COVID-19. This sequence joins TRBV7-7 and TRBJ2-1, with a possible D match to TRBD2 (6 bases). CDR3 loop: CASSQSSGSYNEQFF. Here the CDR3 DNA reads TGTGCTAGCAGCCAAAGTAGCGGCTCCTACAATGAGCAGTTCTTC.